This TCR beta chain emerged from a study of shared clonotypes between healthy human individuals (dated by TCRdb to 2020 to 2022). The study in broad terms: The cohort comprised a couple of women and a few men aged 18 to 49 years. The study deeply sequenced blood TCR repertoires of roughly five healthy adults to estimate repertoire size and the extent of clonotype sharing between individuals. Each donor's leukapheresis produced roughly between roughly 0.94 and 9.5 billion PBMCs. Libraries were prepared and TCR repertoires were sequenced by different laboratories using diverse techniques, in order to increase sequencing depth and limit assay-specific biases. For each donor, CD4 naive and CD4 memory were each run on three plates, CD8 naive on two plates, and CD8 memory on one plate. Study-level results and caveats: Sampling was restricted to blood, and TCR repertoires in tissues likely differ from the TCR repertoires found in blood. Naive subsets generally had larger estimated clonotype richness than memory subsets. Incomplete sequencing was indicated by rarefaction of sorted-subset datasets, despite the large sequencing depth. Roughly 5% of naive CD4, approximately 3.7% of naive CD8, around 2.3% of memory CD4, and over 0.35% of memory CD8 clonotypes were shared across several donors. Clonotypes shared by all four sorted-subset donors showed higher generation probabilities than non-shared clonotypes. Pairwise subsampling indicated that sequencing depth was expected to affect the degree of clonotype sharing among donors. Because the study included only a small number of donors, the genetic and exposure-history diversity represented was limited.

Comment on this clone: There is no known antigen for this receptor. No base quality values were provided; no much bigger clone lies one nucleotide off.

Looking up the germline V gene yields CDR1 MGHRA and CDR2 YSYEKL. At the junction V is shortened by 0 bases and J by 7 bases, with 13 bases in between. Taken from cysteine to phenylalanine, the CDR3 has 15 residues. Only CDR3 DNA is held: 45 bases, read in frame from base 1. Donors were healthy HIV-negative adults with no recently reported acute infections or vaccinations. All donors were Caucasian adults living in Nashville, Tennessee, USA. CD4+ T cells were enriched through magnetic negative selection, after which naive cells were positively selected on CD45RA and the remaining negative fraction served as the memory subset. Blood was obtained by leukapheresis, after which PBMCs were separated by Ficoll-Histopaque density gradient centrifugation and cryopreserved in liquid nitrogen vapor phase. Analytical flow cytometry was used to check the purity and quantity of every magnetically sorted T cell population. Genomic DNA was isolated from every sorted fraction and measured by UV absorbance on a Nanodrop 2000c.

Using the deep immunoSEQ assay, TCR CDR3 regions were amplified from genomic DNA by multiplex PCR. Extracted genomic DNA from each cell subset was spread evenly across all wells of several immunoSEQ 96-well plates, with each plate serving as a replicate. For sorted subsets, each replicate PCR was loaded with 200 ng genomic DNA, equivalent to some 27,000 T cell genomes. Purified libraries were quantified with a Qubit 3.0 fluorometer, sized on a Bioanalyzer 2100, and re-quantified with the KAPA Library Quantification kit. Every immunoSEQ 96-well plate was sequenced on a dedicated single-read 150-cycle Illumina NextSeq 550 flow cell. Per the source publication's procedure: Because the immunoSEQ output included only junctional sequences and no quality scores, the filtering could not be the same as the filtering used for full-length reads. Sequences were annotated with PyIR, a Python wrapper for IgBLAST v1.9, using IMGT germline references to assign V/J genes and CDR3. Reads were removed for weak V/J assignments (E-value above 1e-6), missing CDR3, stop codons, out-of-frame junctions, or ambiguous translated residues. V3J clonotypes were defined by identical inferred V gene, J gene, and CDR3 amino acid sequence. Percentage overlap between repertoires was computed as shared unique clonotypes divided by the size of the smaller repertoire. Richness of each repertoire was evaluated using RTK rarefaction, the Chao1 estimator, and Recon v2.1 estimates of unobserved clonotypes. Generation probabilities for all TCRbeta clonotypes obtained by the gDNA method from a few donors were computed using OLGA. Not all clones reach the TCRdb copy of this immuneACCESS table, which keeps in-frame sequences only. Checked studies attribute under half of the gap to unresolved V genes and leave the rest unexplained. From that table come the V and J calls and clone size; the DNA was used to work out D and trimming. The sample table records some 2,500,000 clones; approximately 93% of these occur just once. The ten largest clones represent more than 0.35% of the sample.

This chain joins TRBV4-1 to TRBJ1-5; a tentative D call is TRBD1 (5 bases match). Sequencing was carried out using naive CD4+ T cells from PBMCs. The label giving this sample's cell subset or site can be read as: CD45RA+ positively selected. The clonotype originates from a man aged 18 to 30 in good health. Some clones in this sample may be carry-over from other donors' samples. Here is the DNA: TGCGCCAGCAGCCAAGATAACCGTTGGGGGCAGCCCCAGCATTTT. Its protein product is CASSQDNRWGQPQHF.